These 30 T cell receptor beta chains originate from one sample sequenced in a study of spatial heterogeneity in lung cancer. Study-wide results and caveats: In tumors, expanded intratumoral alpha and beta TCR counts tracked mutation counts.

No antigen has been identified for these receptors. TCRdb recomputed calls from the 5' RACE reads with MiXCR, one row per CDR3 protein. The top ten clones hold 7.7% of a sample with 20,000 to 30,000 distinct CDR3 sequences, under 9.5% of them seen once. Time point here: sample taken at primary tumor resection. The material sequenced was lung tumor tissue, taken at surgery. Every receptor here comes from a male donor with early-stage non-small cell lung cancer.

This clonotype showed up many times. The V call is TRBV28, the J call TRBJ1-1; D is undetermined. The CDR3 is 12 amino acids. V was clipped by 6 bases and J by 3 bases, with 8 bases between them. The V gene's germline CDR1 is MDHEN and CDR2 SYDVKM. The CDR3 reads CASRDGDTEAFF. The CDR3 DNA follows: TGTGCCAGCAGAGACGGGGACACTGAAGCTTTCTTT.

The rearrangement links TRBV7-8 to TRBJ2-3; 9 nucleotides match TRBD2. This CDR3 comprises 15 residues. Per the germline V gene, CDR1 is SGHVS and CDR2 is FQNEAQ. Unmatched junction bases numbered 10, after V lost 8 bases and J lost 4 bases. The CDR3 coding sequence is TGTGCCAGCCGCTATCCGGGACTAGCTCCAGATACGCAGTATTTT. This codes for CASRYPGLAPDTQYF.

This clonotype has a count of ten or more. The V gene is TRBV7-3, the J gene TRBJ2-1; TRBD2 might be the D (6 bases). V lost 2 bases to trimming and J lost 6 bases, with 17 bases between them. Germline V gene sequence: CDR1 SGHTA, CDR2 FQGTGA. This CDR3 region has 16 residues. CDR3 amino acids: CASSLGYGGGANEQFF. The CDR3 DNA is TGTGCCAGCAGCTTAGGTTACGGAGGAGGGGCCAATGAGCAGTTCTTC.

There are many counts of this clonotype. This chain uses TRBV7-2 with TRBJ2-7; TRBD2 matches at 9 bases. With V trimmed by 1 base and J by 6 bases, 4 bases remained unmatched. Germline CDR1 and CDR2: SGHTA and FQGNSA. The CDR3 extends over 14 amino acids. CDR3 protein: CASSLVAGGPEQYF. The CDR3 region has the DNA TGTGCCAGCAGCTTAGTTGCGGGGGGGCCCGAGCAGTACTTC.

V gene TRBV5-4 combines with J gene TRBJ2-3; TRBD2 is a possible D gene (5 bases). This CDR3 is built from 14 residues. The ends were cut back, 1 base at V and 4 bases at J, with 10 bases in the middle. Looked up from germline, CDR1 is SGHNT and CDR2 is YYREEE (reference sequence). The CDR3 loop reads CASSLPGDSDTQYF. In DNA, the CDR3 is TGTGCCAGCAGCTTGCCCGGGGATTCAGATACGCAGTATTTT.

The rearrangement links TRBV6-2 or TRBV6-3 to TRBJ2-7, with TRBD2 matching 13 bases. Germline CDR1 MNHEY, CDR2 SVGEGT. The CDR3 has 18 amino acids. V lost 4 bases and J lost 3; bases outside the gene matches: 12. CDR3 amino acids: CASSFSGLAGPDNYEQYF. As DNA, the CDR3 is TGTGCCAGCAGTTTCTCGGGACTAGCGGGGCCCGACAACTACGAGCAGTACTTC.

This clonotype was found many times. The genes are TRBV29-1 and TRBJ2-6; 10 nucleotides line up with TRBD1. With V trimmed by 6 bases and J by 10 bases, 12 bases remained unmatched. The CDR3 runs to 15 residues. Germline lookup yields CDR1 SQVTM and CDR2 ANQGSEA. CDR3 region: CSVLVPTGGRNVLTF. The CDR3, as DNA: TGCAGCGTACTGGTCCCGACAGGGGGCAGGAACGTCCTGACTTTC.

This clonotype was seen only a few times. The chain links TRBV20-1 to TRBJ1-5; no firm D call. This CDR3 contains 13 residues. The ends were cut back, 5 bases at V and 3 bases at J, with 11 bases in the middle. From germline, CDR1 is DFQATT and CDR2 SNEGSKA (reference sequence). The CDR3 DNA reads TGCAGTGCTGCTGCACCAGTCAATCAGCCCCAGCATTTT. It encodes CSAAAPVNQPQHF.

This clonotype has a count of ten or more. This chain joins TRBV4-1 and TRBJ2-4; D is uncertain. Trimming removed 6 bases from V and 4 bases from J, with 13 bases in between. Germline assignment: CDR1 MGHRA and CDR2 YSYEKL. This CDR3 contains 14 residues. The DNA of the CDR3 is TGCGCCAGCAGTACCCTGGGCGGAAAAAACATTCAGTACTTC. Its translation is CASSTLGGKNIQYF.

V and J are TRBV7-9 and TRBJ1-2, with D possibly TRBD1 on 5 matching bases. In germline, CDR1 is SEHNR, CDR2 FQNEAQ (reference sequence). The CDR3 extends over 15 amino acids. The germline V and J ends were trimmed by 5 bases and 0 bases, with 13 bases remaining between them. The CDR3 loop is CASSTGLVANYGYTF. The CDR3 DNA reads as TGTGCCAGCAGCACAGGACTAGTAGCTAACTATGGCTACACCTTC. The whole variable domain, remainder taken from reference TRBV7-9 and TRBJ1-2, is DTGVSQNPRHKITKRGQNVTFRCDPISEHNRLYWYRQTLGQGPEFLTYFQNEAQLEKSRLLSDRFSAERPKGSFSTLEIQRTEQGDSAMYLCASSTGLVANYGYTFGSGTRLTVV.

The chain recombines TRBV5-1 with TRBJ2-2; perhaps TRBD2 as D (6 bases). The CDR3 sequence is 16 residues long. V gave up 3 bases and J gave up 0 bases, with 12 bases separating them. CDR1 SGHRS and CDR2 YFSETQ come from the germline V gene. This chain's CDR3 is CASSSTIAANTGELFF. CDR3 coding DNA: TGCGCCAGCAGCTCAACCATAGCGGCGAACACCGGGGAGCTGTTTTTT.

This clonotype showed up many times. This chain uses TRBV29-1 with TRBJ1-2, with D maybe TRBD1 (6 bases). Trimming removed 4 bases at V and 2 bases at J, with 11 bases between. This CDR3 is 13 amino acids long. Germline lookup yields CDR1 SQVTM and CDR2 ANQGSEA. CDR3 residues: CSVGNRANYGYTF. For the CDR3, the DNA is TGCAGCGTTGGAAACAGGGCGAACTATGGCTACACCTTC. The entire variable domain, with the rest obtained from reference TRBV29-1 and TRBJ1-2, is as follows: SAVISQKPSRDICQRGTSLTIQCQVDSQVTMMFWYRQQPGQSLTLIATANQGSEATYESGFVIDKFPISRPNLTFSTLTVSNMSPEDSSIYLCSVGNRANYGYTFGSGTRLTVV.

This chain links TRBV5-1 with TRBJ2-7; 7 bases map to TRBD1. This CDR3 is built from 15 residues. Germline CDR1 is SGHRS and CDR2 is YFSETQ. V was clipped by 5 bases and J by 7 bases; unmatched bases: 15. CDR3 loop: CASSQTQGSVGEQYF. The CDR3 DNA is TGCGCCAGCAGTCAGACACAGGGGTCCGTCGGGGAGCAGTACTTC.

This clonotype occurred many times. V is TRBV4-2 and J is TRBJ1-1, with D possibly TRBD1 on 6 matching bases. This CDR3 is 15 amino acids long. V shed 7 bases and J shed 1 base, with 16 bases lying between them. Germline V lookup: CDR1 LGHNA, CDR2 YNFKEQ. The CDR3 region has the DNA TGTGCCAGCACCCCCAGACAGGTTTCGAACACTGAAGCTTTCTTT. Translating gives CASTPRQVSNTEAFF.

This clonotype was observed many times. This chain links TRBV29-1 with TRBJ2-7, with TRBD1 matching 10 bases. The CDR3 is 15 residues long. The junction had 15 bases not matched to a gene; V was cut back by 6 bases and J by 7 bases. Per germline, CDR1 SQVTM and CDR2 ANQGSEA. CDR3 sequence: CSVVKSGTGVEEQYF. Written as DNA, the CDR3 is TGCAGCGTAGTGAAATCCGGGACAGGGGTGGAAGAGCAGTACTTC.

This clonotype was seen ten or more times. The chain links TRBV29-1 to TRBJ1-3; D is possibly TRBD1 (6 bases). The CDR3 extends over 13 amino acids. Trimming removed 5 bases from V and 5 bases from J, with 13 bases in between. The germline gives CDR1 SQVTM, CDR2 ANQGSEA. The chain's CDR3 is CSVQNRARNTIYF. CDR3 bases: TGCAGCGTTCAAAACAGGGCTCGAAACACCATATATTTT. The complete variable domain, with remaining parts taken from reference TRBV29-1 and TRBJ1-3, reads SAVISQKPSRDICQRGTSLTIQCQVDSQVTMMFWYRQQPGQSLTLIATANQGSEATYESGFVIDKFPISRPNLTFSTLTVSNMSPEDSSIYLCSVQNRARNTIYFGEGSWLTVV.

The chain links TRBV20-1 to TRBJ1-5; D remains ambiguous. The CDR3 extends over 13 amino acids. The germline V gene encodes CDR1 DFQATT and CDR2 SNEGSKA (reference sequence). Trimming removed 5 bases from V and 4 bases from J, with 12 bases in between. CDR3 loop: CSAPAGPNQPQHF. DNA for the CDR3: TGCAGTGCTCCGGCGGGCCCTAATCAGCCCCAGCATTTT.

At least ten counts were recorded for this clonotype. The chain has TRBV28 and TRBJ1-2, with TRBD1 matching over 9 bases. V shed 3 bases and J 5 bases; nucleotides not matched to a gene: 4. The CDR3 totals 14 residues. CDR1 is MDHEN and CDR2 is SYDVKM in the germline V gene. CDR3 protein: CASSLGTGRYGYTF. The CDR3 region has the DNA TGTGCCAGCAGTTTGGGGACAGGGAGATATGGCTACACCTTC.

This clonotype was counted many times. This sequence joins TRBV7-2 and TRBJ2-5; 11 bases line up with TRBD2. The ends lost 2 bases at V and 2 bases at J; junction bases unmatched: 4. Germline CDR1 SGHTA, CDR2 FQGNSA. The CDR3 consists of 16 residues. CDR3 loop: CASSLSGTSGQETQYF. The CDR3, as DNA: TGTGCCAGCAGCTTATCAGGGACTAGCGGACAAGAGACCCAGTACTTC.

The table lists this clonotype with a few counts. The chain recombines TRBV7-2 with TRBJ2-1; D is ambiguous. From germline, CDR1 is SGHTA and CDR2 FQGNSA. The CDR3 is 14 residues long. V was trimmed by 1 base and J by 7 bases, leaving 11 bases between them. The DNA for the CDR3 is TGTGCCAGCAGCTTAGGACCGCGGCGGAATGAGCAGTTCTTC. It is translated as CASSLGPRRNEQFF.

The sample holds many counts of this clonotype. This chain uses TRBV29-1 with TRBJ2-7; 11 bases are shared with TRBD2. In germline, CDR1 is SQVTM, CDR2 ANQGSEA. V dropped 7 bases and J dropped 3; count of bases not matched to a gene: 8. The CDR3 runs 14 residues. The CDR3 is CSAQTSGIGYEQYF. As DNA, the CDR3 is TGCAGCGCTCAGACTAGCGGGATAGGCTACGAGCAGTACTTC.

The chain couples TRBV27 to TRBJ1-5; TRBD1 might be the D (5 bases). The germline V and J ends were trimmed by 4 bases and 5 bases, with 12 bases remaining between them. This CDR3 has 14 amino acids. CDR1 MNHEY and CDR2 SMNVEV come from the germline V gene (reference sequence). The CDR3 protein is CASSSTEPDQPQHF. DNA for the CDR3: TGTGCCAGCAGTTCGACAGAACCCGATCAGCCCCAGCATTTT.

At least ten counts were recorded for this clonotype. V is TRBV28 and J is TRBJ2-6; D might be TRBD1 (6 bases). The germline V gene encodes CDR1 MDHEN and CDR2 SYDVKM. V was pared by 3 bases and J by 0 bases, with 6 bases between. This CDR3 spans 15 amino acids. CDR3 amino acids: CASSLGASGANVLTF. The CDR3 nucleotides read TGTGCCAGCAGTTTGGGGGCCTCTGGGGCCAACGTCCTGACTTTC.

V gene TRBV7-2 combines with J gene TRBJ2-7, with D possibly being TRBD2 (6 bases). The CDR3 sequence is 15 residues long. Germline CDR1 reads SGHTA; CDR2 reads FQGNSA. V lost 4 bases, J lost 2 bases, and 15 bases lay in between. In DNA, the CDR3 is TGTGCCAGCAGCTCTATACTAGCCTTAACCTACGAGCAGTACTTC. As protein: CASSSILALTYEQYF.

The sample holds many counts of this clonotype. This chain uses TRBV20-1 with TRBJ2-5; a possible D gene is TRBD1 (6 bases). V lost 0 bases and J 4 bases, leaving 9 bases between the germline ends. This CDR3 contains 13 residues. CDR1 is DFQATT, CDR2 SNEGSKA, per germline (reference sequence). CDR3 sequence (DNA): TGCAGTGCTAGAGACAGGGGAAGAGAGACCCAGTACTTC. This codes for CSARDRGRETQYF.

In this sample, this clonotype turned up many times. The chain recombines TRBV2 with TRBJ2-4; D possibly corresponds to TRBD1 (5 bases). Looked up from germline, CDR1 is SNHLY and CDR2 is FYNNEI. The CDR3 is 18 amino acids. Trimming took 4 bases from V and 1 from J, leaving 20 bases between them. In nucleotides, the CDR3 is TGTGCCAGCAGTGGGGGCAGGGTCCCTCCCTCGGCCAAAAACATTCAGTACTTC. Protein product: CASSGGRVPPSAKNIQYF.

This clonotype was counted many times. DNA for the CDR3: TGTGCCAGCAGCTTGGGGACAGTAGACGAGACCCAGTACTTC. Protein sequence: CASSLGTVDETQYF. This chain uses TRBV11-1 with TRBJ2-5, with TRBD1 matching 7 bases. CDR1 and CDR2 (germline): SGHAT, FQDESV (reference sequence). Trimming at V came to 3 bases and at J to 5 bases, leaving 6 bases not matched to a gene. The CDR3 is 14 residues long.

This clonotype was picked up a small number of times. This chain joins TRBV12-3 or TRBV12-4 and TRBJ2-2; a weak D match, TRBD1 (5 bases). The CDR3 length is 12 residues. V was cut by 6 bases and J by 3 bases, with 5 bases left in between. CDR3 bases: TGTGCCAGCAGAGGGGACACCGGGGAGCTGTTTTTT. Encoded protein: CASRGDTGELFF.

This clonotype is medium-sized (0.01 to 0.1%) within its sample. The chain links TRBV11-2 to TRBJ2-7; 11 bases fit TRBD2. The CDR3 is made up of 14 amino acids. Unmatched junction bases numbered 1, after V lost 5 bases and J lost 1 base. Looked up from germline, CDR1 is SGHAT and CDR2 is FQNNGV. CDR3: CASSLAGGSYEQYF. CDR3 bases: TGTGCCAGCAGCCTAGCGGGAGGATCCTACGAGCAGTACTTC.

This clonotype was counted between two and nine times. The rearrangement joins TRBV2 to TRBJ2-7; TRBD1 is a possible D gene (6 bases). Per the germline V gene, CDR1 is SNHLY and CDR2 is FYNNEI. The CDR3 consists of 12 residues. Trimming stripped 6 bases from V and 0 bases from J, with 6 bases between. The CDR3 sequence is CASRDSSYEQYF. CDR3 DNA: TGTGCCAGCAGGGACAGCTCCTACGAGCAGTACTTC.